The 30 T cell receptor beta chains below were found in one sample sequenced in a study of T cells in women clearing cervical HPV infection. TCRdb keeps only in-frame clones here, not all; method: immunoSEQ multiplex PCR. The sample has tens of thousands of clones. Material: blood buffy coat. Receptors originate from a woman aged 18 to 75 with a cervical HPV16 infection that either progressed to CIN3+ or cleared (not recorded which).

A note on this clone: The DNA ends 3 residues before the CDR3 does, and the rest of the CDR3 is filled in from the germline J gene. This sequence joins TRBV7-9 and TRBJ1-2; the D gene is possibly TRBD1 (6 bases). Germline V gene data show CDR1 as SEHNR and CDR2 as FQNEAQ (reference sequence). This CDR3 is 14 amino acids long. The CDR3 sequence: CASSLASGGDTYTF. CDR3 DNA (partial): TGTGCCAGCAGCTTAGCTAGCGGGGGCGATACC.

Points on this clone: The read is 3 residues too short to cover the CDR3 end, so that end is filled in from the germline J gene. The chain joins TRBV4-1 to TRBJ2-2; TRBD1 is a possible D gene (6 bases). This CDR3 is built from 17 residues. Trimming stripped 0 bases from V and 0 bases from J, with 11 bases between. Germline CDR1 is MGHRA and CDR2 is YSYEKL. CDR3 DNA (partial): TGCGCCAGCAGCCAAGATCTACAGGGAGCGAACACCGGGGAG. It specifies CASSQDLQGANTGE. The CDR3, in full, reads CASSQDLQGANTGELFF.

Concerning this clone: The CDR3 goes on 3 residues after the read ends, and that part is filled in from the germline J gene. The chain uses TRBV19 and TRBJ1-1; D is ambiguous. V shed 3 bases and J shed 5 bases, with 16 bases lying between them. There are 15 residues in the CDR3. The germline V gene encodes CDR1 LNHDA and CDR2 SQIVND (reference sequence). This chain's CDR3 is CASSISGQYITEAFF. CDR3 DNA (partial): TGTGCCAGTAGTATCTCTGGCCAGTATATTACTGAA.

Worth noting for this clone: The read gets to within 3 residues of the CDR3 end, and the germline J gene fills in the rest. The rearrangement uses TRBV20-1 and TRBJ2-3; D may be TRBD2 (6 bases). Germline CDR1 and CDR2: DFQATT and SNEGSKA (reference sequence). Between the trimmed V and J ends, which lost 0 bases and 0 bases, there was a span of 16 bases. CDR3 size: 17 residues. The sequenced part of the CDR3 DNA is TGCAGTGCTAGAGATATAGCGGCTTCCCCTAGCACAGATACG. It is translated as CSARDIAASPSTDT. The CDR3 as a whole reads CSARDIAASPSTDTQYF.

Turning to this clone: The CDR3 end lies 3 residues beyond the end of the read and is filled in from the germline J gene. This chain joins TRBV5-5 and TRBJ2-5; weak D call: TRBD2 (5 bases). CDR3 length: 14 amino acids. V was clipped by 1 base and J by 2 bases, with 9 bases between them. From germline, CDR1 is SGHKS and CDR2 YYEKEE (reference sequence). Partial CDR3 DNA: TGTGCCAGCAGCTTGTGGACGGGGCAAGAGACC. This sequence encodes CASSLWTGQET. The complete CDR3 protein is CASSLWTGQETQYF.

As concerns this clone: The sequence runs out 3 residues before the end of the CDR3; the remainder is reconstructed from the germline J gene. The V gene is TRBV29-1, the J gene TRBJ1-3; 7 bases are shared with TRBD1. V shed 5 bases and J 1 base; nucleotides not matched to a gene: 5. Germline-derived CDR1 and CDR2 are SQVTM and ANQGSEA. The CDR3 has 14 amino acids. The sequenced part of the CDR3 DNA is TGCAGCGTTTCGACAGGGATTTCTGGAAACACC. Its protein product is CSVSTGISGNT. The full CDR3 sequence reads CSVSTGISGNTIYF.

As to this clone: From the germline J gene comes the end of the CDR3, since the read stops 3 residues before it. The V and J genes are TRBV19 and TRBJ2-1, with D perhaps matching TRBD1 (6 bases). The length of the CDR3 is 14 residues. Germline V gives CDR1 LNHDA, CDR2 SQIVND (reference sequence). V lost 9 bases to trimming and J lost 5 bases, with 17 bases between them. The CDR3 region is CARRGTRWNNEQFF. Incomplete CDR3 DNA: TGTGCCAGAAGGGGGACAAGGTGGAACAATGAG.

Turning to this clone: Read sequence stops 3 residues before the CDR3 end, and the germline J gene provides the missing end. The rearrangement joins TRBV18 to TRBJ1-2; D is undetermined. Looked up from germline, CDR1 is KGHSH and CDR2 is LQKENI. Trimming stripped 0 bases from V and 7 bases from J, with 12 bases between. This CDR3 has 14 residues. The sequenced part of the CDR3 DNA is TGTGCCAGCTCACCACCCTCGGTATCTGGTGGC. Its protein is CASSPPSVSGG. The CDR3 in full is CASSPPSVSGGYTF.

Comment on this clone: One end of the junction fails to match germline, which may point to a read error. The read is 3 residues too short to cover the CDR3 end, so that end is filled in from the germline J gene. Within the sample, other DNA sequences also encode this same CDR3. This chain uses TRBV5-1 with TRBJ1-3; 7 bases align to TRBD1. Germline V lookup: CDR1 SGHRS, CDR2 YFSETQ. This CDR3 spans 13 amino acids. The CDR3 loop is CASSRDSGNTIYF. Partial CDR3 DNA: TGCGCCAGCAGCCGGGACAGCGGAAACACT.

CDR3: CASSLLRGGEGSEQYF. The CDR3 DNA, read in part, is TGCGCCAGCAGCTTACTTCGGGGCGGGGAAGGCTCCGAG. This sequence joins TRBV5-1 and TRBJ2-7; TRBD2 is a possible D gene (6 bases). The read terminates 3 residues ahead of where the CDR3 ends, so the germline J gene completes it. CDR1 is SGHRS, CDR2 YFSETQ, per germline. This CDR3 has 16 amino acids. Trimming cost V 2 bases and J 6 bases, with 21 bases left between them.

Comment on this clone: The read gets to within 3 residues of the CDR3 end, and the germline J gene fills in the rest. The chain recombines TRBV19 with TRBJ2-4; 8 nucleotides agree with TRBD1. With V trimmed by 8 bases and J by 4 bases, 13 bases remained unmatched. In germline, CDR1 is LNHDA, CDR2 SQIVND (reference sequence). This CDR3 is 16 amino acids long. The CDR3 protein is CASHQLGDRGKNIQYF. The DNA read from the CDR3 is TGTGCCAGTCACCAGTTGGGTGACAGGGGAAAAAACATT.

Concerning this clone itself: The read terminates 3 residues before the CDR3 end, so the remaining end is supplied by the germline J gene. This chain uses TRBV7-6 with TRBJ2-1; TRBD2 agrees at 8 bases. The CDR3 runs 16 residues. V lost 4 bases, J lost 5 bases, and 10 bases stayed unmatched. Germline CDR1 and CDR2: SGHVS and FNYEAQ. CDR3 residues: CASSSRRGGSDNEQFF. The covered CDR3 bases are TGTGCCAGCAGCTCACGGCGCGGGGGGAGTGACAATGAG.

Details on this clone: Read sequence stops 3 residues before the CDR3 end, and the germline J gene provides the missing end. V gene TRBV18 combines with J gene TRBJ2-1; D is unresolved. V lost 2 bases, J lost 0 bases, and 5 bases lay in between. CDR1 and CDR2 (germline): KGHSH, LQKENI. The CDR3 contains 14 residues. CDR3 DNA (partial): TGTGCCAGCTCACCAGCCGGCTCCTACAATGAG. Its protein product is CASSPAGSYNE. The entire CDR3 is CASSPAGSYNEQFF.

As to this clone: The DNA ends 3 residues before the CDR3 does, and the rest of the CDR3 is filled in from the germline J gene. The rearrangement links TRBV7-6 to TRBJ1-4; no clear D gene. This CDR3 contains 14 residues. V dropped 0 bases and J dropped 6 bases, with 8 bases sitting between them. Germline loops: CDR1 SGHVS, CDR2 FNYEAQ. CDR3 region: CASSLAPGDEKLFF. CDR3 DNA (partial): TGTGCCAGCAGCTTAGCCCCAGGAGATGAAAAA.

In the case of this clone: With the read ending 3 residues before the CDR3 end, the germline J gene is used to fill in that end. The chain couples TRBV7-2 to TRBJ2-2; 9 nucleotides match TRBD1. V shed 5 bases and J 5 bases; nucleotides not matched to a gene: 6. The CDR3 spans 15 residues. CDR1 is SGHTA and CDR2 is FQGNSA in the germline V gene. Here the CDR3 reads CASSTTGGWTGELFF. The covered CDR3 bases are TGTGCCAGCAGCACGACAGGGGGTTGGACCGGGGAG.

Turning to this clone: The read terminates 3 residues ahead of where the CDR3 ends, so the germline J gene completes it. The sample contains more than one DNA sequence encoding this CDR3. The chain joins TRBV2 to TRBJ2-5, with TRBD2 matching 7 bases. This CDR3 is 16 amino acids long. Trimming took 6 bases from V and 4 from J; bases not matched to a gene: 14. Germline V lookup: CDR1 SNHLY, CDR2 FYNNEI. The chain's CDR3 is CASRPGTSGMGETQYF. CDR3 DNA (partial): TGTGCCAGCAGACCCGGGACGAGCGGGATGGGAGAGACC.

As regards this clone: The read terminates 3 residues ahead of where the CDR3 ends, so the germline J gene completes it. The chain is built from TRBV5-1 and TRBJ2-7; 7 bases line up with TRBD2. The V gene end was trimmed by 6 bases and the J gene end by 3 bases; junction bases not matched to a gene: 9. The CDR3 is 14 residues long. Germline values: CDR1 SGHRS, CDR2 YFSETQ. Incomplete CDR3 DNA: TGCGCCAGCAAGAGTGGGGCTAGCGGCTACGAG. Protein: CASKSGASGYE. The full CDR3 reads CASKSGASGYEQYF.

Concerning this clone itself: The observed sequence ends 3 residues before the CDR3 terminus, with the missing tail filled in from the germline J gene. The gene calls are TRBV6-4 and TRBJ2-1, with D tentatively TRBD1 (6 bases). The CDR3 loop spans 14 amino acids. Germline values: CDR1 MRHNA, CDR2 SNTAGT. V lost 6 bases and J lost 0, with 9 bases in between. The covered CDR3 bases are TGTGCCAGCAGCGCAGGGGCCTCCTACAATGAG. Its translation is CASSAGASYNE. The full CDR3 is CASSAGASYNEQFF.

As to this clone: The read terminates 3 residues ahead of where the CDR3 ends, so the germline J gene completes it. V usage is TRBV19 and J usage is TRBJ2-7, with 10 bases matching TRBD2. This CDR3 region has 15 residues. The V segment lost 4 bases and the J segment 1 base; nucleotides outside the gene matches: 4. Germline CDR1 and CDR2: LNHDA and SQIVND (reference sequence). The CDR3 loop is CASSTSSGGSYEQYF. CDR3 bases read: TGTGCCAGTAGTACCTCTAGCGGGGGATCCTACGAG.

As regards this clone: With the read ending 3 residues before the CDR3 end, the germline J gene is used to fill in that end. This chain uses TRBV10-3 with TRBJ1-2; TRBD1 agrees at 10 bases. Trimming at V came to 2 bases and at J to 3 bases, leaving 15 bases not matched to a gene. The germline V gene has CDR1 ENHRY and CDR2 SYGVKD. The CDR3 is 19 amino acids. CDR3: CAISEGMGQGPNLDYGYTF. The CDR3 bases that were read are TGTGCCATCAGTGAGGGGATGGGACAGGGGCCGAATTTGGACTATGGC.

Note on this clone: The read terminates 3 residues before the CDR3 end, so the remaining end is supplied by the germline J gene. The chain joins TRBV20-1 to TRBJ2-3; D possibly corresponds to TRBD1 (6 bases). This CDR3 is built from 16 residues. Looked up from germline, CDR1 is DFQATT and CDR2 is SNEGSKA (reference sequence). Trimming took off 6 bases at V and 3 bases at J, with 22 bases between the two ends. The covered CDR3 bases are TGCAGTGCGTTAGCCCCCCCGGGACATCCGACAGATACG. Translation: CSALAPPGHPTDT. The full CDR3 protein reads CSALAPPGHPTDTQYF.

As for this clone: Read sequence stops 3 residues before the CDR3 end, and the germline J gene provides the missing end. The V call is TRBV5-1, the J call TRBJ1-6; D gene ambiguous. V was clipped by 0 bases and J by 7 bases, with 11 bases between them. The CDR3 length is 15 residues. The germline gives CDR1 SGHRS, CDR2 YFSETQ. CDR3 protein: CASSLEAAGNSPLHF. The part of the CDR3 DNA that was read is TGCGCCAGCAGCTTGGAGGCCGCGGGGAATTCACCC.

With respect to this clone: Read data end 3 residues before the CDR3 end; the end is taken from the germline J gene. The rearrangement links TRBV30 to TRBJ1-1; the D is unclear. The CDR3 sequence is 12 residues long. Germline CDR1 reads GTSNPN; CDR2 reads SVGIG (reference sequence). V shed 2 bases and J shed 5 bases, with 9 bases lying between them. The sequenced CDR3 bases are TGTGCCTGGAGTTTGATGAGGACTGAA. It yields the protein CAWSLMRTE. The whole CDR3 sequence reads CAWSLMRTEAFF.

With respect to this clone: The missing CDR3 end, 3 residues past where the read stops, is filled in from the germline J gene. The chain combines TRBV5-1 with TRBJ1-4, with D possibly TRBD1 on 6 matching bases. The V end was cut by 4 bases, the J end by 8 bases, with 15 bases between. This CDR3 is built from 14 residues. Germline loops: CDR1 SGHRS, CDR2 YFSETQ. CDR3 DNA (partial): TGCGCCAGCAGCCCTTGGTTCAGGGGCGAAAAA. It is translated as CASSPWFRGEK. The whole CDR3 protein reads CASSPWFRGEKLFF.

Concerning this clone itself: The sequenced fragment ends 3 residues before the CDR3 boundary, so the rest is inferred from the germline J gene. This rearrangement joins TRBV7-7 to TRBJ2-7; no firm D call. The CDR3 length is 13 residues. Germline V lookup: CDR1 SSHAT, CDR2 FNYEAQ (reference sequence). With 5 bases removed from V and 6 bases from J, the gap between germline ends came to 14 bases. The CDR3 bases that were read are TGTGCCAGCAGCCCGAACAACGGCGGCGAG. Translating it yields CASSPNNGGE. The complete CDR3 protein is CASSPNNGGEQYF.

With respect to this clone: The read terminates 3 residues before the CDR3 end, so the remaining end is supplied by the germline J gene. V usage is TRBV19 and J usage is TRBJ1-2; D gene unclear. This CDR3 spans 14 amino acids. Per germline, CDR1 LNHDA and CDR2 SQIVND (reference sequence). The chain's CDR3 is CASSISRVSYDYTF. The DNA read from the CDR3 is TGTGCCAGTAGTATTAGCAGAGTCTCCTACGAC.

As regards this clone: The read falls 3 residues short of the CDR3 end, and the missing part is taken from the germline J gene. This rearrangement joins TRBV5-1 to TRBJ2-2, with 8 bases lining up with TRBD1. The V gene end was trimmed by 6 bases and the J gene end by 1 base; junction bases not matched to a gene: 5. CDR3 size: 15 residues. Per the germline V gene, CDR1 is SGHRS and CDR2 is YFSETQ. The CDR3 bases that were read are TGCGCCAGCAAGAACGGACAGGGGAACACCGGGGAG. It codes for CASKNGQGNTGE. The full CDR3 protein reads CASKNGQGNTGELFF.

Comments on this clone: Coverage ceases 3 residues before the CDR3 finishes, and the germline J gene fills in the end. The chain combines TRBV18 with TRBJ2-3, with D possibly matching TRBD2 (5 bases). The CDR3 length is 13 residues. Germline V gene lookup returns CDR1 KGHSH and CDR2 LQKENI. V was clipped by 5 bases and J by 2 bases, with 8 bases between them. Here the CDR3 reads CASSEGLTDTQYF. The CDR3 DNA, read in part, is TGTGCCAGCTCAGAGGGCCTCACAGATACG. Looking up the rest from reference TRBV18 and TRBJ2-3 gives the full variable domain: NAGVMQNPRHLVRRRGQEARLRCSPMKGHSHVYWYRQLPEEGLKFMVYLQKENIIDESGMPKERFSAEFPKEGPSILRIQQVVRGDSAAYFCASSEGLTDTQYFGPGTRLTVL.

Comments on this clone: The CDR3 end lies 3 residues beyond the end of the read and is filled in from the germline J gene. The rearrangement joins TRBV19 to TRBJ1-4; perhaps TRBD1 as D (6 bases). This CDR3 comprises 12 residues. Germline V gene sequence: CDR1 LNHDA, CDR2 SQIVND (reference sequence). Between the trimmed V and J ends, which lost 9 bases and 3 bases, there was a span of 8 bases. CDR3: CARAGANEKLFF. The CDR3 bases that were read are TGTGCCAGGGCAGGGGCTAATGAAAAA.

Of note for this clone: Read sequence stops 3 residues before the CDR3 end, and the germline J gene provides the missing end. V usage is TRBV5-5 and J usage is TRBJ1-5; the match to TRBD1 covers 8 bases. J lost 1 base, V lost 6 bases, and 6 bases had no gene match. There are 15 residues in the CDR3. The germline V gene has CDR1 SGHKS and CDR2 YYEKEE (reference sequence). CDR3 bases read: TGTGCCAGCACCATGACAGGGGCCAGCAATCAGCCC. Its translation is CASTMTGASNQP. In full, the CDR3 is CASTMTGASNQPQHF.